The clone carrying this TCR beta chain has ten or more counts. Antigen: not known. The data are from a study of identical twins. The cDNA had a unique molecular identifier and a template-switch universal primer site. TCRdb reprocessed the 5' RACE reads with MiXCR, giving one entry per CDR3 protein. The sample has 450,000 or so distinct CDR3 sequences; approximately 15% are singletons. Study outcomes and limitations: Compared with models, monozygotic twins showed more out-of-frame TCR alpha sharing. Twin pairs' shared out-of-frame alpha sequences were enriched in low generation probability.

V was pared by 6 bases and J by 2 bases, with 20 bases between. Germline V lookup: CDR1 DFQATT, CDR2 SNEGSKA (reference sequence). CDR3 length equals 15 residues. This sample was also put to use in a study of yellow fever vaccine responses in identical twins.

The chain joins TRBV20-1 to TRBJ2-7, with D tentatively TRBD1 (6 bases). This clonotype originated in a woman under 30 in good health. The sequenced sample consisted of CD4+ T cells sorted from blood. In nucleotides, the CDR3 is TGCAGTGCCTCCGGGGACACTATGGGCCCCTACGAGCAGTACTTC. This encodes CSASGDTMGPYEQYF.